This T cell receptor (beta chain) was captured by sequencing in a study of beta chain features in type 1 diabetes. Investigators reverse transcribed all isolated RNA, so they sequenced expressed TCRB transcripts. Generated by immunoSEQ multiplex PCR, the TCRdb table keeps only in-frame clones and is missing some. The sample has around 400,000 clones, around 15% seen once. Losses at the gene ends were 1 base for V and 6 bases for J; bases not matched to a gene: 2. Germline CDR1 and CDR2: GTSNPN and SVGIG (reference sequence). The CDR3 extends over 13 amino acids. This sequence originates from a woman younger than 35 in good health. The chain is built from TRBV30 and TRBJ1-4; TRBD1 aligns across 7 bases. What was sequenced was naive CD4+ T cells from blood. The CDR3 is CAWSGQGHEKLFF. Here the CDR3 DNA reads TGTGCCTGGAGTGGACAGGGCCATGAAAAACTGTTTTTT.